Below, one T cell receptor (beta chain) is given with its context. What it binds is unknown. V lost 0 bases and J 0 bases, leaving 8 bases between the germline ends. The CDR3 has 15 amino acids. Germline CDR1 reads LGHNA; CDR2 reads YSLEER. As to treatment: roughly 20 received Ad26.COV2.S at low or high dose, single or two shots; roughly five received placebo; per-sample allocation not given. Repertoires come from day 63 after the first vaccine or placebo injection. The sample originates from a study of Ad26.COV2.S vaccination and SARS-CoV-2 variants. Study-wide context: Dosing was one shot or two shots 56 days apart. Study-level findings and limits: Post-vaccination breadth of spike-specific CD8+ and CD4+ T cell responses was reportedly substantial.

TCRdb's copy holds only in-frame clones and misses some; the assay was immunoSEQ multiplex PCR. The sample contains 440,000 or so clones, 90% of which appear only once. This receptor was identified in a person between 18 and 65 years old who received the Ad26.COV2.S COVID-19 vaccine or a placebo. The chain employs TRBV4-3 and TRBJ1-1; D remains ambiguous. Sequences were derived from peripheral blood, sampled in a trial of Ad26.COV2.S vaccine versus placebo. The CDR3 DNA follows: TGCGCCAGCAGCCAAGATCCCAGCATGAACACTGAAGCTTTCTTT. Its translation: CASSQDPSMNTEAFF.